This TCR beta chain stems from a study of shared clonotypes between healthy human individuals. Study-wide findings and caveats: An anticipated effect of sequencing depth on clonotype sharing among donors was recognized.

This CDR3 spans 15 amino acids. Germline V gene data show CDR1 as MNHNS and CDR2 as SASEGT. With V trimmed by 1 base and J by 6 bases, 0 bases remained unmatched. The method was immunoSEQ multiplex PCR; TCRdb's version includes in-frame clones alone and lacks a portion of them. The table lists over 400,000 clones, over 70% of them singletons. With respect to this clone: Its antigen is unknown. This specimen includes other DNA sequences encoding the same CDR3.

The material sequenced was PBMCs. The chain links TRBV6-1 to TRBJ2-2; 12 positions agree with TRBD2. This receptor was obtained from a woman aged 40 to 50 in good health. Some clones in this sample may be carry-over from other donors' samples. CDR3 amino acids: CASSEGLAGAGELFF. CDR3 nucleotides: TGTGCCAGCAGTGAAGGACTAGCGGGGGCCGGGGAGCTGTTTTTT.